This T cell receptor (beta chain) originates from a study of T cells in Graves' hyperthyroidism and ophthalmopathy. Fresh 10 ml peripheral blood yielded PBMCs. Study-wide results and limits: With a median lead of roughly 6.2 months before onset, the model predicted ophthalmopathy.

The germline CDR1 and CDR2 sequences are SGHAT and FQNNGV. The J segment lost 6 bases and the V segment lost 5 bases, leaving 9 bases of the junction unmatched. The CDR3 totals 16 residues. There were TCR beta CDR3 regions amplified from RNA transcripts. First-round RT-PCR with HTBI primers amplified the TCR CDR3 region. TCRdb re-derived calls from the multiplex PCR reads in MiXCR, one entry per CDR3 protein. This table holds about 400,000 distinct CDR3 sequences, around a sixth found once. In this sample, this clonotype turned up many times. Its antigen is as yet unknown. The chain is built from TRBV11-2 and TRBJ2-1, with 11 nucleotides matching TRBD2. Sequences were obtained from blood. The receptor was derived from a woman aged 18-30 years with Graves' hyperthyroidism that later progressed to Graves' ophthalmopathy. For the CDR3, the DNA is TGTGCCAGCAGCAGAATTAGCGGGAGGGTGGGCAATGAGCAGTTCTTC. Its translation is CASSRISGRVGNEQFF.